This T cell receptor (beta chain) appears in the sequencing data of a study of blood T cell repertoires in COVID-19. In the original processing: Nucleated cell number was recorded as an estimate derived from reference gene primer amplification. TCRdb's copy holds only in-frame clones and misses some; the assay was immunoSEQ multiplex PCR. The V and J calls and the clone size are those of that table, but D and trimming were determined from the DNA. Among some 300,000 clones listed, around 84% were seen once. In terms of age and location, participants ranged from roughly 18 to 100 years and lived in around 22 US areas. This receptor was obtained from a man aged 25 to 40 who had recovered from COVID-19. The sample taken for sequencing was PBMCs or T cells enriched from blood (not recorded which).

Written as DNA, the CDR3 is TGTGCCAGTTGGACAGGGTTCAATCAGCCCCAGCATTTT. It codes for CASWTGFNQPQHF. The V gene is TRBV19, the J gene TRBJ1-5; 8 nucleotides agree with TRBD1. The CDR3 is made up of 13 amino acids. The germline V gene has CDR1 LNHDA and CDR2 SQIVND (reference sequence). With V trimmed by 8 bases and J by 3 bases, 3 bases remained unmatched. The full variable domain, completed using reference TRBV19 and TRBJ1-5, is DGGITQSPKYLFRKEGQNVTLSCEQNLNHDAMYWYRQDPGQGLRLIYYSQIVNDFQKGDIAEGYSVSREKKESFPLTVTSAQKNPTAFYLCASWTGFNQPQHFGDGTRLSIL.